This T cell receptor beta chain originates from a study of T-cell reconstitution after alpha-beta-depleted transplantation in children. Trimming took 4 bases from V and 5 from J; bases not matched to a gene: 6. Germline V gives CDR1 LGHDT, CDR2 YNNKEL (reference sequence). This CDR3 comprises 16 residues. Unique molecular identifiers featured in how the TCRbeta library was prepared. TCRdb passed the PCR reads through MiXCR, listing each CDR3 protein once. The repertoire has approximately 980,000 distinct CDR3 sequences, about 30% of them found once; the top ten carry about 28%. Study-wide points: Approximately two months post-transplant, alpha-beta T cells reportedly originated from several hundred expanded graft clones. There were some patients whose high TCRbeta diversity at day 60 came from surviving recipient T cells and thymic progenitors. Newly produced T cells mostly provided counts and TCRbeta diversity after one year, as hyperexpanded clones declined.

As to this clonotype: The antigen is undetermined.

The sequences come from PBMCs, mostly from graft donor cells, collected 360 days after TCRalphabeta/CD19-depleted stem cell transplant. V and J are TRBV3-1 and TRBJ2-5; TRBD2 matches at 14 bases. The TCR originated in a boy younger than two who had a stem cell transplant for SCID, so the T cells may come from the graft donor. This chain's CDR3 is CASSRLAGGLGETQYF. DNA for the CDR3: TGTGCCAGCAGCCGACTAGCGGGGGGGCTCGGGGAGACCCAGTACTTC.